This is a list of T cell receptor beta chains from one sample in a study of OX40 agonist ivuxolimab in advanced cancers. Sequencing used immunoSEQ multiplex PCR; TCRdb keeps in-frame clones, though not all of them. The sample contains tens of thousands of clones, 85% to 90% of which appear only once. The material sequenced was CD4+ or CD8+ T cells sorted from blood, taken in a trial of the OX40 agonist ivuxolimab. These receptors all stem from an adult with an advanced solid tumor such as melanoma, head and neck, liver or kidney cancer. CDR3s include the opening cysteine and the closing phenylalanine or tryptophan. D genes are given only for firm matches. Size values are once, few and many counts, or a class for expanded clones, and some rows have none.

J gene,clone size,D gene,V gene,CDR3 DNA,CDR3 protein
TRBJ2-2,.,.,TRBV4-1,TGCGCCAGCAGCCAACCGGGACACGGGAGTGTCGGGGAGCTGTTTTTT,CASSQPGHGSVGELFF
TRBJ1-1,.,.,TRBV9,TGTGCCAGCAGCCAAGACAGCAACACTGAAGCTTTCTTT,CASSQDSNTEAFF
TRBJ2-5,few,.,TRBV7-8,TGTGCCAGCAATGGGTGGCTAGATCAAGAGACCCAGTACTTC,CASNGWLDQETQYF
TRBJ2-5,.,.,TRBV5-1,TGCGCCAGCAGCTTCGACCAAGAGACCCAGTACTTC,CASSFDQETQYF
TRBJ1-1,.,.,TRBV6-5,TGTGCCAGCAGTTACTCGAAGACCCTAACCGAAGCTTTCTTT,CASSYSKTLTEAFF
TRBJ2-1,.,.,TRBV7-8,TGTGCCAGCAGCTTATTAGCAGGGAACTACAATGAGCAGTTCTTC,CASSLLAGNYNEQFF
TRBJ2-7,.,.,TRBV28,TGTGCCAGCAGCCCCAGCTTCTACGAGCAGTACTTC,CASSPSFYEQYF
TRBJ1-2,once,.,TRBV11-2,TGTGCCAGCAGCTTAACGGTCCTCGGGGGCTATGGCTACACCTTC,CASSLTVLGGYGYTF
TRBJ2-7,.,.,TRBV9,TGTGCCAGCGAGCCAAGGAGCTCCTACGAGCAGTACTTC,CASEPRSSYEQYF
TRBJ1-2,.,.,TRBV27,TGTGCCAGCAGTTCCAACAGGGACGCCTTCGGCTACACCTTC,CASSSNRDAFGYTF
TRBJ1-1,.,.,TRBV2,TGTGCCAGCAGTGAAAGGTACACTGAAGCTTTCTTT,CASSERYTEAFF
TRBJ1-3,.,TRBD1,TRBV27,TGTGCCAGCAGTTTGGGCACAGGGGCGGGAAACACCATATATTTT,CASSLGTGAGNTIYF
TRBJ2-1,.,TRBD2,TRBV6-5,TGTGCCAGCAGTTCGGGGACTAGCGGGAGGCCCAATGAGCAGTTCTTC,CASSSGTSGRPNEQFF
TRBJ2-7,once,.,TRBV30,TGTGCCTGGAGTGTCGGGGCCCACGAGCAGTACTTC,CAWSVGAHEQYF
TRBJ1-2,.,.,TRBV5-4,TGTGCCAGCAGCTTGGCCGTAGGATCTGGCTACACCTTC,CASSLAVGSGYTF
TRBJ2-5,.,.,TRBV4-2,TGTGCCAGCAGCCAAGCTGGGCCTGGAGAGACCCAGTACTTC,CASSQAGPGETQYF
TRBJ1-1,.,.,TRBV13,TGTGCCAGCAGCTTAGAAGGGCTGAACACTGAAGCTTTCTTT,CASSLEGLNTEAFF
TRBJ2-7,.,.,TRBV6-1,TGTGCCAGCAGTGTCCCCGGGACCGGCAACGAGCAGTACTTC,CASSVPGTGNEQYF
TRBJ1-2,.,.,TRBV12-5,TGTGCTAGTGGCCCTTTTTCCGGGACCTATGGCTACACCTTC,CASGPFSGTYGYTF
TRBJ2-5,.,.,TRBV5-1,TGCGCCAGCAGCTGGGGGTATAGGGGCGGAGAGACCCAGTACTTC,CASSWGYRGGETQYF
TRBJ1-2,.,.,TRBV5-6,TGTGCCAGCAGCCCTGAAGTAGGCTATGGCTACACCTTC,CASSPEVGYGYTF
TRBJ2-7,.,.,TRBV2,TGTGCCAGCAGCGGGCCCGAGCAGTACTTC,CASSGPEQYF
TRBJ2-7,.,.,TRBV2,TGTGCCAGCAGTGGGTCCTTTGAGGTCGAGCAGTACTTC,CASSGSFEVEQYF
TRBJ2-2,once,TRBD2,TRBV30,TGTGCCTGGAATAGCGGGGGTACCGGGGAGCTGTTTTTT,CAWNSGGTGELFF
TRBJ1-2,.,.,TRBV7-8,TGTGCCAGCAGCTTGAACTGGGAGGGCTATGGCTACACCTTC,CASSLNWEGYGYTF
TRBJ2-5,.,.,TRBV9,TGTGCCAGCAGCGTAGTGAGCGGGGAGACCCAGTACTTC,CASSVVSGETQYF
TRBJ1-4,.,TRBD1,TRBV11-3,TGTGCCATCCGTGGGACAGAGAATGAAAAACTGTTTTTT,CAIRGTENEKLFF
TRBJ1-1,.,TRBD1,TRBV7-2,TGTGCCAGCAGCTTAGTTTACAGGGGGCTCAGGATGAACACTGAAGCTTTCTTT,CASSLVYRGLRMNTEAFF
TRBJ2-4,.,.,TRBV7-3,TGTGCCAGCAGCTTAGGGGGCATAAACATTCAGTACTTC,CASSLGGINIQYF
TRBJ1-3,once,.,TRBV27,TGTGCCAGCAGTTTATCGATCCCCGAACGGGACATTTTCGCCGGAAACACCATATATTTT,CASSLSIPERDIFAGNTIYF
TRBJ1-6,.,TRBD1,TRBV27,TGTGCCAGCAGTTCGACAGGGCCCCTCCACTTT,CASSSTGPLHF
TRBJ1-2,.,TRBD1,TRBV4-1,TGCGCCAGCAGCCAAGAACCTGGGACAGCCTATGGCTACACCTTC,CASSQEPGTAYGYTF
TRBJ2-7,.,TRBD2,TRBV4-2,TGTGCCAGCAGCCCTTTAGCGGGAGGAGGCTACGAGCAGTACTTC,CASSPLAGGGYEQYF
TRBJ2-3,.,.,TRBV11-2,TGTGCCAGCAGCTTAGTTGGGGGGAGTGCAGATACGCAGTATTTT,CASSLVGGSADTQYF
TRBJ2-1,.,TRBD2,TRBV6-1,TGTGCCAGCAGTGAAGCGGGAGGGAGTTACAATGAGCAGTTCTTC,CASSEAGGSYNEQFF
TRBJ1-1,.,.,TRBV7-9,TGTGCCAGCAGCTCTACGGGGGGCCTGAACACTGAAGCTTTCTTT,CASSSTGGLNTEAFF
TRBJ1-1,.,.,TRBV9,TGTGCCAGCAGCGTAGCTGTCGGGGTAACTGAAGCTTTCTTT,CASSVAVGVTEAFF
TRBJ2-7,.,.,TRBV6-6,TGTGCCAGCAGTTACTTGGGACATGTTGAGTACGAGCAGTACTTC,CASSYLGHVEYEQYF
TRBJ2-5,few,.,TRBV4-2,TGTGCCAGCAGCCCCGGAGGGATCAGGTTGAGGCGAGAGACCCAGTACTTC,CASSPGGIRLRRETQYF
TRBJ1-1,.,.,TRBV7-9,TGTGCCAGCAGCTTAGTATCGGGTATGAACACTGAAGCTTTCTTT,CASSLVSGMNTEAFF
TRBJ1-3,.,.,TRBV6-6,TGTGCCAGCAGGAAGGGCTCTGGAAACACCATATATTTT,CASRKGSGNTIYF
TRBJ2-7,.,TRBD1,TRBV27,TGTGCCAGCAGTTGGGGACAGGGATTCGAGCAGTACTTC,CASSWGQGFEQYF
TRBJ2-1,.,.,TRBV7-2,TGTGCCAGCAGCCCCTCGACCTCTTATTTCGGCTCCTACAATGAGCAGTTCTTC,CASSPSTSYFGSYNEQFF
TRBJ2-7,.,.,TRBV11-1,TGTGCCAGCCGTGCCGCGGGGACGGCCTACGAGCAGTACTTC,CASRAAGTAYEQYF
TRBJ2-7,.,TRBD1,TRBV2,TGTGCCAGCACCGCGCAGACAGGGGGTACTGGCGAGCAGTACTTC,CASTAQTGGTGEQYF
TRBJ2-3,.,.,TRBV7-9,TGTGCCAGCAGCTTAGCCAGGGCGGGGACAGATACGCAGTATTTT,CASSLARAGTDTQYF
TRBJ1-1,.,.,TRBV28,TGTGCCAGCAGTTTACCGGGGAACACTGAAGCTTTCTTT,CASSLPGNTEAFF
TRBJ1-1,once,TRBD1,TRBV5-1,TGCGCCAGCAGCTTAGACAAACAGGGGGCCCTGGTTAACACTGAAGCTTTCTTT,CASSLDKQGALVNTEAFF
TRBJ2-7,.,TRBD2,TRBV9,TGTGCCAGCAGCGTAGCGGGCGGGAGCCCCTACGAGCAGTACTTC,CASSVAGGSPYEQYF